This T cell receptor (beta chain) stems from a study of early T cells in non-severe SARS-CoV-2 infection. Looking at the study overall: Unsorted whole-blood RNA was sequenced in bulk, leaving chains unpaired.

Points on this clonotype: Its specificity is not known.

The CDR3 consists of 16 residues. Trimming stripped 4 bases from V and 7 bases from J, with 22 bases between. Per germline, CDR1 SGHVS and CDR2 FNYEAQ. Overall study findings and caveats: VDJdb matching favored anti-spike CD8 responses, missing private and CD4 specificities.

Unique molecular identifiers were attached to individual cDNA molecules. TCRdb re-called the 5' RACE reads through MiXCR, storing one row per CDR3 protein. The table records about 80,000 distinct CDR3 sequences, around 12% of them present only once. The source material was whole blood, sampled at baseline. The source is an adult who was a healthcare worker with PCR-confirmed SARS-CoV-2 infection or an uninfected control (not recorded which). The donor label of this sample is uncertain. The V call is TRBV7-6, the J call TRBJ2-5; D is unresolved. This CDR3 is CASSSKDTLLGGTQYF. The DNA for the CDR3 is TGTGCCAGCAGCTCCAAAGATACCCTACTTGGTGGGACCCAGTACTTC. Supplemented by reference TRBV7-6 and TRBJ2-5, the full variable domain reads GAGVSQSPRYKVTKRGQDVALRCDPISGHVSLYWYRQALGQGPEFLTYFNYEAQQDKSGLPNDRFSAERPEGSISTLTIQRTEQRDSAMYRCASSSKDTLLGGTQYFGPGTRLLVL.